The clone carrying this T cell receptor (beta chain) has a handful of counts. This entry belongs to a study of blood T cell repertoires in COVID-19. Study context: Acute-phase and convalescent COVID-19 samples originated in the United States, Italy and Spain.

This table comes from immunoSEQ multiplex PCR, and its TCRdb copy is limited to in-frame clones, with some not included. The data show tens of thousands of clones, about four fifths seen once. The V end lost 0 bases, the J end lost 5 bases, and 12 bases lay between the germline ends. CDR3 length equals 14 residues. CDR1 is SGDLS and CDR2 is YYNGEE in the germline V gene. V is TRBV9 and J is TRBJ2-7; the D is unclear. The sequence derives from a woman aged 70-85 years with acute or convalescent COVID-19. Input material: peripheral blood. CDR3 nucleotides: TGTGCCAGCAGCGTAGCAGGAATCCAAAACGAGCAGTACTTC. Translation gives CASSVAGIQNEQYF.